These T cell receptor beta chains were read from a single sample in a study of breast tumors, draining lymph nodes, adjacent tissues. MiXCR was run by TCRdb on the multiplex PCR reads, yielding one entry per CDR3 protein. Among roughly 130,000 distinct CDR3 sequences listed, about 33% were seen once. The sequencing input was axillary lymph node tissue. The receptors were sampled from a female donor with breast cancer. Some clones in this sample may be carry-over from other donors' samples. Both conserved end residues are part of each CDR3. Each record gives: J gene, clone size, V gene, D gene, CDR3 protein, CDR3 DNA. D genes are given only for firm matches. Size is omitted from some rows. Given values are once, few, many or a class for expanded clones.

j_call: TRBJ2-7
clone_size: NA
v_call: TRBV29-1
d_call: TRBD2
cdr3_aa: CSVEDRSRGAYEQYF
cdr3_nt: TGCAGCGTTGAAGATCGATCACGGGGGGCCTACGAGCAGTACTTC

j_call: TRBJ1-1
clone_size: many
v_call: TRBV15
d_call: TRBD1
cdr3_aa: CATSRPAPGTVEAFF
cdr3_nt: TGTGCCACCAGCAGACCCGCCCCCGGGACAGTCGAAGCTTTCTTT

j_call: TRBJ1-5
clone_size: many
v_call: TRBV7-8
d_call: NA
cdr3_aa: CASSLEFISSNQPQHF
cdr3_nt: TGTGCCAGCAGCTTAGAATTCATCAGTAGCAATCAGCCCCAGCATTTT

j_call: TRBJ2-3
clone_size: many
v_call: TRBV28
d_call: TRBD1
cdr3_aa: CASSSTGGRTQYF
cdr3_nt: TGTGCCAGCAGTTCTACAGGGGGACGGACGCAGTATTTT

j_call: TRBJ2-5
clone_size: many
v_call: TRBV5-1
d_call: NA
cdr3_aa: CASSPPTEAETQYF
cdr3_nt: TGCGCCAGCAGCCCGCCGACAGAAGCAGAGACCCAGTACTTC

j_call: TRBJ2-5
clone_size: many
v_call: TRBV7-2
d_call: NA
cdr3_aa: CASSLASGTKETQYF
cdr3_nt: TGTGCCAGCAGCTTAGCGAGCGGGACAAAAGAGACCCAGTACTTC

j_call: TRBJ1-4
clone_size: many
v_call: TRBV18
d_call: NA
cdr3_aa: CASSRREEKLFF
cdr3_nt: TGTGCCAGCTCACGCAGGGAAGAAAAACTGTTTTTT

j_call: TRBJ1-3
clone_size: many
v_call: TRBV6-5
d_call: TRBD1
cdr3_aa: CASSYTGAGNTIYF
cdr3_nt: TGTGCCAGCAGTTACACAGGGGCTGGAAACACCATATATTTT

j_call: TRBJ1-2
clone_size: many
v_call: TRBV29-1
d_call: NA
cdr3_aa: CSVLGAEGPNYGYTF
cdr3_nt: TGCAGCGTACTTGGGGCGGAAGGGCCTAACTATGGCTACACCTTC

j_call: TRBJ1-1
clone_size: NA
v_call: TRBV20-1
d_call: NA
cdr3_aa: CSAAGNMNTEALF
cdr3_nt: TGCAGTGCAGCCGGGAACATGAACACTGAAGCTCTCTTT